These 22 T cell receptor beta chains were all obtained from the same sample, sequenced in a study of blood T cell repertoires in COVID-19. Using immunoSEQ multiplex PCR, the repertoire was profiled, and TCRdb retains in-frame clones only, with some absent. Seen here are around 360,000 clones, about 87% observed once, and the top ten hold more than 9%. The sequencing sample was made of peripheral blood. The receptors were gathered from a woman aged 25 to 39 with COVID-19, enrolled during active disease.

The chain carries TRBV5-5 and TRBJ1-1; a possible D gene is TRBD1 (6 bases). The CDR3 is 14 residues long. V lost 1 base and J 2 bases, leaving 9 bases between the germline ends. CDR1 and CDR2 (germline): SGHKS, YYEKEE (reference sequence). The CDR3 DNA sequence: TGTGCCAGCAGCTTGACAGGGAGAAACACTGAAGCTTTCTTT. Its protein product is CASSLTGRNTEAFF.

The rearrangement joins TRBV28 to TRBJ2-1, with 10 bases that match TRBD2. V lost 1 base and J lost 7; bases outside the gene matches: 4. Looked up from germline, CDR1 is MDHEN and CDR2 is SYDVKM. The CDR3 consists of 15 residues. The CDR3 reads CASSLLGLARNEQFF. CDR3 coding DNA: TGTGCCAGCAGTTTATTGGGACTAGCGAGAAATGAGCAGTTCTTC.

This clone was counted between two and nine times. CDR3 protein: CASSLGQSRNTIYF. CDR3 in DNA: TGTGCCAGCAGTTTAGGACAGTCAAGAAACACCATATATTTT. The chain carries TRBV28 and TRBJ1-3, with D possibly matching TRBD1 (6 bases). CDR3 length equals 14 residues. Trimming cost V 2 bases and J 5 bases, with 10 bases left between them. From germline, CDR1 is MDHEN and CDR2 SYDVKM.

The V gene is TRBV28, the J gene TRBJ1-3; 7 positions agree with TRBD1. The CDR3 sequence is 14 residues long. CDR1 is MDHEN and CDR2 is SYDVKM in the germline V gene. Trimming removed 6 bases from V and 5 bases from J; junction bases left unmatched: 7. The CDR3 region is CASSRRDSRNTIYF. Written as DNA, the CDR3 is TGTGCCAGCAGCCGGCGGGACAGCAGAAACACCATATATTTT.

This rearrangement joins TRBV29-1 to TRBJ2-5; no firm D call. The CDR3 consists of 13 residues. Trimming removed 4 bases at V and 0 bases at J, with 9 bases between. The germline V gene encodes CDR1 SQVTM and CDR2 ANQGSEA. CDR3 loop: CSVGLRDQETQYF. The CDR3 DNA reads as TGCAGCGTTGGGCTACGGGACCAAGAGACCCAGTACTTC.

This sequence joins TRBV29-1 and TRBJ1-1, with 7 bases identical to TRBD1. In germline, CDR1 is SQVTM, CDR2 ANQGSEA. The CDR3 loop spans 13 amino acids. Germline trimming cut 7 bases from V and 0 bases from J; bases unmatched to any gene: 5. The CDR3 region is CSGRQGVNTEAFF. Here the CDR3 DNA reads TGCAGCGGGAGACAGGGTGTGAACACTGAAGCTTTCTTT.

V is TRBV29-1 and J is TRBJ2-3; 8 bases match TRBD1. This CDR3 is built from 14 residues. The V gene end was trimmed by 6 bases and the J gene end by 0 bases; junction bases not matched to a gene: 5. Per the germline V gene, CDR1 is SQVTM and CDR2 is ANQGSEA. CDR3: CSVARTGSTDTQYF. The CDR3 DNA sequence: TGCAGCGTCGCCCGGACAGGGAGCACAGATACGCAGTATTTT.

The chain carries TRBV6-6 and TRBJ2-5; 7 bases agree with TRBD1. CDR1 MNHNY and CDR2 SVGAGI come from the germline V gene (reference sequence). The CDR3 consists of 15 residues. With 2 bases clipped from V and 5 bases from J, the junction kept 8 bases outside the gene matches. The CDR3, as DNA: TGTGCCAGCAGTTACGGACAGGCAGGCCGGGAGACCCAGTACTTC. Its protein product is CASSYGQAGRETQYF.

This clone was counted once. CDR3 loop: CASSGVPTGAGNTIYF. The DNA for the CDR3 is TGTGCCAGCAGCGGGGTACCTACAGGGGCAGGAAACACCATATATTTT. This sequence joins TRBV9 and TRBJ1-3, with TRBD1 matching over 7 bases. CDR1 is SGDLS, CDR2 YYNGEE, per germline. The CDR3 spans 16 residues. The junction had 10 bases not matched to a gene; V was cut back by 3 bases and J by 4 bases.

The chain employs TRBV27 and TRBJ2-3; D is ambiguous. V shed 5 bases and J shed 1 base, with 19 bases lying between them. CDR3 length equals 17 residues. CDR1 and CDR2 (germline): MNHEY, SMNVEV (reference sequence). The CDR3, as DNA: TGTGCCAGCAGTCCGCGGTTGGCGACTCAGCGCACAGATACGCAGTATTTT. Protein: CASSPRLATQRTDTQYF.

This clone has just one count. The chain employs TRBV2 and TRBJ2-3, with 13 bases lining up with TRBD2. This CDR3 is 18 amino acids long. V lost 5 bases and J lost 2; bases outside the gene matches: 10. Germline V CDR1 and CDR2: SNHLY, FYNNEI. The CDR3 sequence: CASSRLAGGPLPTDTQYF. The CDR3 bases are TGTGCCAGCAGTCGACTAGCGGGAGGACCCCTGCCCACAGATACGCAGTATTTT.

The genes are TRBV5-4 and TRBJ2-5, with 9 positions matching TRBD1. The CDR3 has 15 amino acids. V lost 4 bases, J lost 5 bases, and 9 bases stayed unmatched. Germline lookup yields CDR1 SGHNT and CDR2 YYREEE (reference sequence). The CDR3 here is CASSGEGQGWETQYF. CDR3 DNA sequence: TGTGCCAGCAGCGGAGAGGGACAGGGCTGGGAGACCCAGTACTTC.

The J gene is TRBJ2-7, the V gene TRBV5-5, with 11 positions matching TRBD1. This CDR3 is built from 17 residues. The V gene end was trimmed by 0 bases and the J gene end by 4 bases; junction bases not matched to a gene: 9. The germline V gene has CDR1 SGHKS and CDR2 YYEKEE (reference sequence). The chain's CDR3 is CASSLGPLGTGGYEQYF. In nucleotides, the CDR3 is TGTGCCAGCAGCTTGGGTCCTCTAGGGACAGGGGGGTACGAGCAGTACTTC.

J is TRBJ2-1 and V is TRBV5-4; the match to TRBD2 covers 8 bases. V lost 0 bases, J lost 8 bases, and 7 bases stayed unmatched. The CDR3 covers 15 residues. CDR1 and CDR2 (germline): SGHNT, YYREEE (reference sequence). The chain's CDR3 is CASSLDGRAGYEQFF. DNA for the CDR3: TGTGCCAGCAGCTTGGACGGGAGGGCCGGGTATGAGCAGTTCTTC.

V is TRBV10-3 and J is TRBJ2-2; TRBD2 agrees at 11 bases. The V segment lost 4 bases and the J segment 5 bases; nucleotides outside the gene matches: 12. Germline lookup yields CDR1 ENHRY and CDR2 SYGVKD. The CDR3 length is 18 residues. The CDR3 region has the DNA TGTGCCATCAGTGGAACGGGCGCTCGGACTAGCGGGACCGGGGAGCTGTTTTTT. This gives the protein CAISGTGARTSGTGELFF.

The chain links TRBV11-3 to TRBJ2-2; perhaps TRBD2 as D (5 bases). Looked up from germline, CDR1 is SGHNT and CDR2 is YENEEA. V lost 1 base, J lost 4 bases, and 7 bases lay in between. The CDR3 length is 14 residues. This CDR3 is CASSLARGTGELFF. The CDR3 nucleotides are TGTGCCAGCAGCTTAGCCCGGGGCACCGGGGAGCTGTTTTTT.

The rearrangement joins TRBV7-2 to TRBJ2-1; 11 bases line up with TRBD2. V gave up 5 bases and J gave up 4 bases; unmatched junction bases: 7. The CDR3 totals 16 residues. Germline V gives CDR1 SGHTA, CDR2 FQGNSA. Written as DNA, the CDR3 is TGTGCCAGCAGCCCCGCCGGGACTAGCGGTTACAATGAGCAGTTCTTC. This codes for CASSPAGTSGYNEQFF.

The chain combines TRBV7-2 with TRBJ2-1, with 7 bases aligning to TRBD2. There are 15 residues in the CDR3. Trimming at V came to 1 base and at J to 9 bases, leaving 9 bases not matched to a gene. CDR1 SGHTA and CDR2 FQGNSA come from the germline V gene. The CDR3 sequence is CASSLVVTGGREQFF. For the CDR3, the DNA is TGTGCCAGCAGCTTAGTCGTAACGGGGGGTCGTGAGCAGTTCTTC.

This clone was counted ten times or more. The chain employs TRBV3-1 (or the pseudogene TRBV3-2) and TRBJ1-5; D not resolved. The CDR3 has 12 residues. The V end was cut by 1 base, the J end by 8 bases, with 6 bases between. Germline CDR1 LGHDT, CDR2 YNNKEL (reference sequence). The CDR3 DNA reads as TGTGCCAGCAGCCAAGGAGTTAAGCCCCAGCATTTT. Amino acids: CASSQGVKPQHF.

The CDR3 coding sequence is TGTGCCAGCAGTTTGACCGGGACAGTGAACACTGAAGCTTTCTTT. It translates to CASSLTGTVNTEAFF. J is TRBJ1-1 and V is TRBV5-8; 7 bases agree with TRBD1. The CDR3 totals 15 residues. Looked up from germline, CDR1 is SGHTS and CDR2 is YDEGEE. Trimming cost V 5 bases and J 0 bases; bases outside gene matches: 7.

The chain couples TRBV20-1 to TRBJ1-3; D ambiguous. The CDR3 length is 13 residues. The germline V gene has CDR1 DFQATT and CDR2 SNEGSKA (reference sequence). The V and J ends lost 3 bases and 0 bases respectively, with 6 bases between them. The CDR3 coding sequence is TGCAGTGCTAGTTCTCGCTCTGGAAACACCATATATTTT. Protein sequence: CSASSRSGNTIYF.

This chain uses TRBV19 with TRBJ2-2; 13 nucleotides match TRBD2. The CDR3 is 16 residues long. The germline V gene encodes CDR1 LNHDA and CDR2 SQIVND (reference sequence). The V segment lost 6 bases and the J segment 7 bases; nucleotides outside the gene matches: 8. The CDR3 coding sequence is TGTGCCAGTAGCGGGACTAGCGGGATAGGTGGCGGGGAGCTGTTTTTT. The encoded protein is CASSGTSGIGGGELFF.